The 14 T cell receptor beta chains below all came from one sample that was sequenced in a study of T cell repertoires in cytomegalovirus infection (dated by TCRdb to between 2018 and 2021). TCRdb records Illumina HiSeq 1500 as the sequencer. TCRdb trimmed the raw reads at Q25, called clones with MiXCR and kept productive beta chains. One record per CDR3 amino acid sequence lists the most common genes and DNA. The table for this sample lists fewer than 900,000 distinct CDR3 sequences; just under 30% of them were counted only once. In total, the top ten clones hold 10% to 15% of the sample. The treatment or condition label, read with the paper, signifies: in vitro stimulation with specific CMV peptide epitopes to enrich CMV-specific T cells. These receptors' targets are unknown. The sample in question was cultured CD8+ T cells from PBMCs, obtained from culture after CMV antigen stimulation. These receptors were obtained from a human donor in good health (CMV status not recorded). Some clones in this sample may be carry-over from other donors' samples.

The chain couples TRBV19 to TRBJ2-3; D may be TRBD1 or TRBD2 (5 bases each). The V end was cut by 4 bases, the J end by 2 bases, with 16 bases between. Germline V gene lookup returns CDR1 LNHDA and CDR2 SQIVND (reference sequence). This CDR3 region has 16 residues. The CDR3 bases are TGTGCCAGTAGTACCCTCCGGGACCGTAACACAGATACGCAGTATTTT. Protein sequence: CASSTLRDRNTDTQYF.

The genes are TRBV7-8 and TRBJ2-4; D might be TRBD1 (6 bases). Deletions cut 5 bases from V and 0 bases from J, with 8 bases between. The CDR3 contains 14 residues. CDR1 and CDR2 (germline): SGHVS, FQNEAQ. DNA for the CDR3: TGTGCCAGCAGCGCAGGGGTAGCCAAAAACATTCAGTACTTC. Encoded protein: CASSAGVAKNIQYF. Full variable domain (rest looked up from reference TRBV7-8 and TRBJ2-4): GAGVSQSPRYKVAKRGQDVALRCDPISGHVSLFWYQQALGQGPEFLTYFQNEAQLDKSGLPSDRFFAERPEGSVSTLKIQRTQQEDSAVYLCASSAGVAKNIQYFGAGTRLSVL.

The chain carries TRBV4-1 and TRBJ1-1; D unresolved. Germline V gene data show CDR1 as MGHRA and CDR2 as YSYEKL. Trimming took 3 bases from V and 7 from J, leaving 6 bases between them. The CDR3 has 11 residues. The CDR3 coding sequence is TGCGCCAGCAGCCATGCTGGTGAAGCTTTCTTT. Its translation: CASSHAGEAFF.

This clonotype was detected a few times. The chain links TRBV6-2 or TRBV6-3 to TRBJ2-3, with TRBD2 identical over 9 bases. Germline values: CDR1 MNHEY, CDR2 SVGEGT. The ends lost 2 bases at V and 5 bases at J; junction bases unmatched: 14. This CDR3 is built from 18 residues. The DNA for the CDR3 is TGTGCCAGCAGTTACCTCCTGCTAGCGGGGAAGATTGGAGATACGCAGTATTTT. Protein sequence: CASSYLLLAGKIGDTQYF.

The chain joins TRBV20-1 to TRBJ2-3; D tentatively fits TRBD1 or TRBD2 (5 bases each). The CDR3 consists of 13 residues. Germline CDR1 is DFQATT and CDR2 is SNEGSKA (reference sequence). The germline V and J ends were trimmed by 3 bases and 8 bases, with 15 bases remaining between them. In nucleotides, the CDR3 is TGCAGTGCTAGGGATCGACGGGACGCTACGCAGTATTTT. This gives the protein CSARDRRDATQYF.

This sequence joins TRBV12-3 or TRBV12-4 and TRBJ1-1; a possible D gene is TRBD1 (6 bases). Trimming took 1 base from V and 0 from J, leaving 18 bases between them. The CDR3 contains 18 residues. This CDR3 reads CASSLGYRDKSLNTEAFF. The CDR3 bases are TGTGCCAGCAGTTTAGGATACCGGGACAAATCCTTGAACACTGAAGCTTTCTTT.

This clonotype occurred a few times. The chain recombines TRBV9 with TRBJ2-2; D perhaps matches TRBD2 (5 bases). The V gene's germline CDR1 is SGDLS and CDR2 YYNGEE. This CDR3 spans 16 amino acids. Trimming took off 3 bases at V and 4 bases at J, with 16 bases between the two ends. The CDR3 protein is CASSGLGLAVTGELFF. DNA for the CDR3: TGTGCCAGCAGCGGCCTAGGTCTAGCAGTCACCGGGGAGCTGTTTTTT.

The CDR3 bases are TGTGCCAGCAGCTTACAGGGGGGTAAAAGCTCCTACGAGCAGTACTTC. Translated: CASSLQGGKSSYEQYF. V is TRBV5-5 and J is TRBJ2-7; TRBD1 matches at 8 bases. The CDR3 covers 16 residues. The germline gives CDR1 SGHKS, CDR2 YYEKEE (reference sequence). J was trimmed by 0 bases and V by 2 bases; bases with no gene match: 7.

The chain couples TRBV4-3 to TRBJ2-3; the D gene is possibly TRBD2 (6 bases). Germline CDR1 and CDR2: LGHNA and YSLEER. V was shortened by 0 bases and J by 5 bases, with 18 bases between the two germline ends. The CDR3 contains 17 residues. CDR3 in DNA: TGCGCCAGCAGCCAAGATTGGGCGGGGCCGATGGGAGATACGCAGTATTTT. Amino acid sequence: CASSQDWAGPMGDTQYF.

Notes on this clonotype: Its ends do not fully match the called genes, so a read error is possible. The chain employs TRBV28 and TRBJ2-2, with a possible D match to TRBD1 (6 bases). This CDR3 has 14 residues. Germline assignment: CDR1 MDHEN and CDR2 SYDVKM. CDR3 protein: CASILQGLTGELFF. The CDR3, as DNA: TGTGCCAGCATTTTACAGGGCCTCACCGGGGAGCTGTTTTTT.

This clonotype has only a few counts. This chain joins TRBV12-3 or TRBV12-4 and TRBJ2-2, with a possible D match to TRBD1 (6 bases). Between the trimmed V and J ends, which lost 6 bases and 6 bases, there was a span of 11 bases. The CDR3 runs to 13 residues. CDR3 in amino acids: CASRLQGPGELFF. CDR3 DNA sequence: TGTGCCAGCAGACTACAGGGCCCCGGGGAGCTGTTTTTT.

The V and J genes are TRBV27 and TRBJ2-3; 13 bases match TRBD2. Germline V CDR1 and CDR2: MNHEY, SMNVEV (reference sequence). The CDR3 is 15 residues long. Germline trimming cut 9 bases from V and 5 bases from J; bases unmatched to any gene: 8. The DNA for the CDR3 is TGTGCCAGTCGACAGACTAGCGGGGGGATAGATACGCAGTATTTT. Translation gives CASRQTSGGIDTQYF.

The genes are TRBV7-6 and TRBJ2-2; D gene uncertain. CDR1 is SGHVS, CDR2 FNYEAQ, per germline. This CDR3 contains 17 residues. With 0 bases removed from V and 2 bases from J, the gap between germline ends came to 13 bases. CDR3 region: CASSLALHGLNTGELFF. CDR3 nucleotide sequence: TGTGCCAGCAGCTTAGCCTTACATGGCCTCAACACCGGGGAGCTGTTTTTT.

V usage is TRBV13 and J usage is TRBJ1-1, with D unresolved. The CDR3 length is 15 residues. The germline gives CDR1 PRHDT, CDR2 FYEKMQ (reference sequence). Between the trimmed V and J ends, which lost 5 bases and 0 bases, there was a span of 13 bases. For the CDR3, the DNA is TGTGCCAGCAGCAAAGGACTTACCATGAACACTGAAGCTTTCTTT. It encodes CASSKGLTMNTEAFF.